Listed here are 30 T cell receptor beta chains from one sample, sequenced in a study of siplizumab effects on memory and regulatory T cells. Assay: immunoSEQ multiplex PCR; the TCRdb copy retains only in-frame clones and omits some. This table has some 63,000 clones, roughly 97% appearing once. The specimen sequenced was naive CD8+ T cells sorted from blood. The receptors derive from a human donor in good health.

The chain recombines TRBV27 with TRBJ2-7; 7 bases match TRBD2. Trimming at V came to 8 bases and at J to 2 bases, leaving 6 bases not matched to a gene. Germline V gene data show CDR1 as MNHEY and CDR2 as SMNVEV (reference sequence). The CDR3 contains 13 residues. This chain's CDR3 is CASGWGGTYEQYF. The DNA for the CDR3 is TGTGCCAGCGGTTGGGGGGGGACCTACGAGCAGTACTTC.

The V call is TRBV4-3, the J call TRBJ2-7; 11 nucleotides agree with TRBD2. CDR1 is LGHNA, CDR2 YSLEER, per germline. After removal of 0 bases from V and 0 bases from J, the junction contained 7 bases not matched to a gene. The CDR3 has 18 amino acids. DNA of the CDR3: TGCGCCAGCAGCCAAGATCCGCCCCTAGCGGGGGGCTCCTACGAGCAGTACTTC. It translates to CASSQDPPLAGGSYEQYF.

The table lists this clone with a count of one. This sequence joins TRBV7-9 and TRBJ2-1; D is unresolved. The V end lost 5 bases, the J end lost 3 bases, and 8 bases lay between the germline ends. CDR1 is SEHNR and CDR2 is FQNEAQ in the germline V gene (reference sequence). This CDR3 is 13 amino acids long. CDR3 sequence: CASSPPVYNEQFF. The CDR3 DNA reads TGTGCCAGCAGCCCCCCGGTCTACAATGAGCAGTTCTTC.

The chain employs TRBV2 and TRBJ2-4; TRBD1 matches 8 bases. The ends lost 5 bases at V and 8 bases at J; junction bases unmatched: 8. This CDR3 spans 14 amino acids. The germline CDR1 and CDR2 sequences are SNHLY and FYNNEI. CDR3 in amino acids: CASSLLGGQDIQYF. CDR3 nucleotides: TGTGCCAGCAGTCTACTGGGGGGACAGGACATTCAGTACTTC.

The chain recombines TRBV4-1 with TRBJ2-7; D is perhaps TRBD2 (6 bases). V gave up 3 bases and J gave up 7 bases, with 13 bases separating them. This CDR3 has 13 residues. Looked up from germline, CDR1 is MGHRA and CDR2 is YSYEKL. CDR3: CASSQAGRPEQYF. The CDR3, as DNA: TGCGCCAGCAGCCAGGCGGGGCGGCCTGAGCAGTACTTC.

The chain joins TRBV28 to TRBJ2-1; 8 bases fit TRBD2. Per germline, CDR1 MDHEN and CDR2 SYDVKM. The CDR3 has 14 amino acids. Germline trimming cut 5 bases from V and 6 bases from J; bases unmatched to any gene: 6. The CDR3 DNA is TGTGCCAGCAGTCCCGGGACTAGACCCAATGAGCAGTTCTTC. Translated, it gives CASSPGTRPNEQFF.

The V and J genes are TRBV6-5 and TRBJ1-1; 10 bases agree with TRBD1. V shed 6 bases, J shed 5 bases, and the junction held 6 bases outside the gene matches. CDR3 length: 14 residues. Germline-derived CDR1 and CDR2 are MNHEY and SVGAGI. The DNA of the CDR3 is TGTGCCAGCAGCCCGGGACAGGGGTGGACTGAAGCTTTCTTT. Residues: CASSPGQGWTEAFF.

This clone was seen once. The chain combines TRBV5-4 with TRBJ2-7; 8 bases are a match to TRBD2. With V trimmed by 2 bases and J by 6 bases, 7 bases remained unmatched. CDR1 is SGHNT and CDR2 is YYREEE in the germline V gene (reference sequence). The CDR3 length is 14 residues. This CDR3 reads CASSFQLAESEQYF. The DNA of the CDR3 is TGTGCCAGCAGCTTCCAACTAGCGGAGTCCGAGCAGTACTTC.

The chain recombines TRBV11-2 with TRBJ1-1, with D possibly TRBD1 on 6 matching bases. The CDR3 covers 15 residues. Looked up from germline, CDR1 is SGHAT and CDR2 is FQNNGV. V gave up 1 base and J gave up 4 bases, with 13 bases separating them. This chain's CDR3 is CASSLGLAGVTEAFF. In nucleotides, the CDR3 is TGTGCCAGCAGCTTAGGGTTGGCAGGGGTCACTGAAGCTTTCTTT.

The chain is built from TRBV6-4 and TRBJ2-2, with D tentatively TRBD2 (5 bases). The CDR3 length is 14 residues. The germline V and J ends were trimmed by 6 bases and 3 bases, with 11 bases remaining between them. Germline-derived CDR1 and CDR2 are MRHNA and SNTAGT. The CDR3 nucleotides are TGTGCCAGCAGCGGCCTAGCTGACACCGGGGAGCTGTTTTTT. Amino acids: CASSGLADTGELFF.

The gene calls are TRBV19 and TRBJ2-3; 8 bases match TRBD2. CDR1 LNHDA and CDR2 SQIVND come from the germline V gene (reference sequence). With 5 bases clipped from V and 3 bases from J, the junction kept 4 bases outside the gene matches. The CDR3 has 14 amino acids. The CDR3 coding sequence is TGTGCCAGTAGTTTCGGGGGGGGAACAGATACGCAGTATTTT. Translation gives CASSFGGGTDTQYF.

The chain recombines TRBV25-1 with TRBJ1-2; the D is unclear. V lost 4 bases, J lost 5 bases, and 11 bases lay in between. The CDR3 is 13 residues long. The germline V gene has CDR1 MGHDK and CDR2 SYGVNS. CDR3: CASSVGGGYGYTF. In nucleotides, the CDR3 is TGTGCCAGCAGTGTCGGTGGTGGTTATGGCTACACCTTC.

DNA for the CDR3: TGTGCCAGCTCCTCCGGCGGGGGCCCCTCCTACAATGAGCAGTTCTTC. This gives the protein CASSSGGGPSYNEQFF. The chain carries TRBV9 and TRBJ2-1; D may be TRBD2 (7 bases). Trimming pared 7 bases from V and 0 bases from J, leaving 17 bases between. The CDR3 spans 16 residues. Germline values: CDR1 SGDLS, CDR2 YYNGEE.

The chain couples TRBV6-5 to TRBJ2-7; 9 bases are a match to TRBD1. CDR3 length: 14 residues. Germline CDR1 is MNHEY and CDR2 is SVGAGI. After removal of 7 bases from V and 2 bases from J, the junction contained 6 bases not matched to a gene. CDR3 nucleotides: TGTGCCAGCAACGCCGGGACAGGGCCCTACGAGCAGTACTTC. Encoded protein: CASNAGTGPYEQYF.

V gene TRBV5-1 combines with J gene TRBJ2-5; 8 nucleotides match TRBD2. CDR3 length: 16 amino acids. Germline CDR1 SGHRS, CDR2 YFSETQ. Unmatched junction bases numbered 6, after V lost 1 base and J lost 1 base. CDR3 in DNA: TGCGCCAGCAGCTTGATCGGCGGGGGGTCCCAAGAGACCCAGTACTTC. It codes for CASSLIGGGSQETQYF. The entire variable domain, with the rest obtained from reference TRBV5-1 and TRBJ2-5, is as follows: KAGVTQTPRYLIKTRGQQVTLSCSPISGHRSVSWYQQTPGQGLQFLFEYFSETQRNKGNFPGRFSGRQFSNSRSEMNVSTLELGDSALYLCASSLIGGGSQETQYFGPGTRLLVL.

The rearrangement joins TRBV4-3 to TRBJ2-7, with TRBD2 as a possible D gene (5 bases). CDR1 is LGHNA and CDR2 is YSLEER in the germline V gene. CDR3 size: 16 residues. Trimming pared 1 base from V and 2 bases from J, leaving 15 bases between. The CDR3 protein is CASSQARSPGTYEQYF. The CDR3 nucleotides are TGCGCCAGCAGCCAAGCCCGAAGTCCCGGGACCTACGAGCAGTACTTC.

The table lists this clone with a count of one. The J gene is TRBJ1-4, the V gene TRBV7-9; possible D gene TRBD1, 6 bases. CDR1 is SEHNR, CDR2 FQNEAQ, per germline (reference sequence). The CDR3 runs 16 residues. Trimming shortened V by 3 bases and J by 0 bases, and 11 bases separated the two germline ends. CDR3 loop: CASSLDRQATNEKLFF. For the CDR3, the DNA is TGTGCCAGCAGCTTGGACAGACAGGCAACTAATGAAAAACTGTTTTTT.

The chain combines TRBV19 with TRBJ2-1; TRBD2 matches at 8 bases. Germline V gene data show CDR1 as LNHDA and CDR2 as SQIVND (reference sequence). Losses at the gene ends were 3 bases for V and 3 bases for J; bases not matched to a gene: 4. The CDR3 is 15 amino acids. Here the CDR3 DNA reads TGTGCCAGTAGTATGGTGGCGGGGGGCTACAATGAGCAGTTCTTC. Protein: CASSMVAGGYNEQFF.

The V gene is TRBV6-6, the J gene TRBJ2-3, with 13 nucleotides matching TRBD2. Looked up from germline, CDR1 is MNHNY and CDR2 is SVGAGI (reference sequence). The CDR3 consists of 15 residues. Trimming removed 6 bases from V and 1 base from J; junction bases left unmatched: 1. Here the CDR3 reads CASSGLAGGTDTQYF. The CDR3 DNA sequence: TGTGCCAGCAGCGGACTAGCGGGGGGCACAGATACGCAGTATTTT.

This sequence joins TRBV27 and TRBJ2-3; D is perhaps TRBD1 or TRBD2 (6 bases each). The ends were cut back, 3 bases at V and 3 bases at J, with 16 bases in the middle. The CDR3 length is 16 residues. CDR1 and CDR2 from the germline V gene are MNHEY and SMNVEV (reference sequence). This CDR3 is CASSLSGAQGTDTQYF. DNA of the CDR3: TGTGCCAGCAGTTTGTCGGGGGCTCAGGGGACAGATACGCAGTATTTT.

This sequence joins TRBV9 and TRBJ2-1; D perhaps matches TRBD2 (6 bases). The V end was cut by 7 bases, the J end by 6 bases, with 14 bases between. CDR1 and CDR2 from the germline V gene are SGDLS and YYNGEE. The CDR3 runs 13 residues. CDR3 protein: CASAGRPTNEQFF. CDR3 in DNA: TGTGCCAGCGCGGGGAGGCCCACCAATGAGCAGTTCTTC. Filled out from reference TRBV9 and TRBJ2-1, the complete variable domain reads DSGVTQTPKHLITATGQRVTLRCSPRSGDLSVYWYQQSLDQGLQFLIQYYNGEERAKGNILERFSAQQFPDLHSELNLSSLELGDSALYFCASAGRPTNEQFFGPGTRLTVL.

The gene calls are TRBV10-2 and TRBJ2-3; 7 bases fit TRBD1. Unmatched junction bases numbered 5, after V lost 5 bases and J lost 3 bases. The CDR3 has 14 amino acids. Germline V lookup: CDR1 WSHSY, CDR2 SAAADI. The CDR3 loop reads CASSMDRWTDTQYF. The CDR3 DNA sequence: TGCGCCAGCAGTATGGACAGGTGGACAGATACGCAGTATTTT.

The CDR3 reads CASTLNGGAGELFF. The CDR3 nucleotides read TGTGCCAGCACCCTCAACGGGGGCGCCGGGGAGCTGTTTTTT. The chain combines TRBV11-2 with TRBJ2-2; D tentatively fits TRBD1 or TRBD2 (6 bases each). The ends were cut back, 7 bases at V and 6 bases at J, with 15 bases in the middle. CDR1 is SGHAT and CDR2 is FQNNGV in the germline V gene. The CDR3 has 14 residues.

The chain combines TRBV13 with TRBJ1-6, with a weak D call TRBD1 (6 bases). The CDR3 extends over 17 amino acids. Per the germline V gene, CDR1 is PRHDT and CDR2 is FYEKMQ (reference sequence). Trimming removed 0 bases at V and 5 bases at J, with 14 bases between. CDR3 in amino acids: CASSLGVVEGDNSPLHF. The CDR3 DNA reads TGTGCCAGCAGCTTAGGCGTGGTGGAGGGGGATAATTCACCCCTCCACTTT.

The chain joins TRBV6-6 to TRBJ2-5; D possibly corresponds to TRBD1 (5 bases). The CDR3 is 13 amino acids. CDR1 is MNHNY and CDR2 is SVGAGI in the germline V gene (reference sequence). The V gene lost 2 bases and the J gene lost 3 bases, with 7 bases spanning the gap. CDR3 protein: CASSYVTEETQYF. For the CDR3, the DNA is TGTGCCAGCAGTTACGTGACAGAAGAGACCCAGTACTTC.

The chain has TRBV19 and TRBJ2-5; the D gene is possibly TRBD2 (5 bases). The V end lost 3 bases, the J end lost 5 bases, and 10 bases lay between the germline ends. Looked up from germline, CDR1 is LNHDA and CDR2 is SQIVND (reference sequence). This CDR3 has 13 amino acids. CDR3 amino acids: CASSISVSETQYF. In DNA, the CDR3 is TGTGCCAGTAGTATTAGCGTGTCTGAGACCCAGTACTTC.

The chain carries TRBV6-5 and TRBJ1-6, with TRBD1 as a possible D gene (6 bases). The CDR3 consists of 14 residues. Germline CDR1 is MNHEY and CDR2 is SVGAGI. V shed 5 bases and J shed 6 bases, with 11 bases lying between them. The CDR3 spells CASSDPGANSPLHF. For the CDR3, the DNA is TGTGCCAGCAGTGACCCAGGGGCTAATTCACCCCTCCACTTT.

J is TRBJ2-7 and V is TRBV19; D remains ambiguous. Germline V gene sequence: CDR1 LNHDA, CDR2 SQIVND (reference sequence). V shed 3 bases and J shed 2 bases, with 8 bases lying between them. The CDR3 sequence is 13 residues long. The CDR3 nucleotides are TGTGCCAGTAGTATTAGTACAACCTACGAGCAGTACTTC. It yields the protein CASSISTTYEQYF.

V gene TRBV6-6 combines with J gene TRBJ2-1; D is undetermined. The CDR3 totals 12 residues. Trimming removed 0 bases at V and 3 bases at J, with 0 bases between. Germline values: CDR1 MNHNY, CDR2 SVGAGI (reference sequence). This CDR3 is CASSYSYNEQFF. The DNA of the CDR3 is TGTGCCAGCAGTTACTCCTACAATGAGCAGTTCTTC.

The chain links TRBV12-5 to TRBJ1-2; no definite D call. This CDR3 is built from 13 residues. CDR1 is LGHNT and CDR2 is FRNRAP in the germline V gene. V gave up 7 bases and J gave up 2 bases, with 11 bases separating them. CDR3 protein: CASATWTNYGYTF. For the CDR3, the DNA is TGTGCTAGTGCCACATGGACGAACTATGGCTACACCTTC.